This T cell receptor (beta chain) was sequenced during a study of molecular identifiers for immune sequencing clone quantification. TCRdb called the PCR reads again in MiXCR, with one record for every CDR3 protein. This table has more than 70,000 distinct CDR3 sequences, 21% appearing once. Trimming removed 0 bases from V and 7 bases from J; junction bases left unmatched: 8. Germline CDR1 is SQVTM and CDR2 is ANQGSEA. This CDR3 has 14 residues. Notes on this clonotype: This may be a read error, as it is one base from a much larger clone.

Naive CD8 T cells, phenotype CD8+CD4-CCR7+CD45RA+, were sorted. The J gene is TRBJ2-5, the V gene TRBV29-1, with 7 bases identical to TRBD1. The sequenced sample consisted of naive CD8+ T cells from blood, with Jurkat cell RNA spiked in. Specified subset: FACS-sorted CD8+CD4-CCR7+CD45RA+ naive T cells. This receptor was obtained from a human donor in good health. Some libraries in this study had Jurkat cell RNA spiked in. The CDR3 nucleotides read TGCAGCGTTGAAGACGGACAGGTTTTAGGGACCCAGTACTTC. This sequence encodes CSVEDGQVLGTQYF.